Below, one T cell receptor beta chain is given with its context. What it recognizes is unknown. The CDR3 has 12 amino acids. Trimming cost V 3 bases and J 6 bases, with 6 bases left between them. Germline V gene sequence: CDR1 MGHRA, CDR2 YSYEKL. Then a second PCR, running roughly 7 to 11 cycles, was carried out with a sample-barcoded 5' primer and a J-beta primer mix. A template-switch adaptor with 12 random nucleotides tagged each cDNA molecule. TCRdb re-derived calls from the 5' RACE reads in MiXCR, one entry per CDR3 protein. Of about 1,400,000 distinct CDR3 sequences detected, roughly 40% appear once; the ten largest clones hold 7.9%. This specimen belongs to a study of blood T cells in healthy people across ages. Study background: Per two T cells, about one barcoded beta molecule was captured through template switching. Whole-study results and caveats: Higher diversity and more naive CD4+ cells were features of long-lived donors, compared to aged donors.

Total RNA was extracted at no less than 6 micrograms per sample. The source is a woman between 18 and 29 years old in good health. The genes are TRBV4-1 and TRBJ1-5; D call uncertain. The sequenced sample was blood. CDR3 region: CASSQHGQPQHF. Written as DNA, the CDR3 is TGCGCCAGCAGCCAGCATGGTCAGCCCCAGCATTTT.